Presented here are 26 T cell receptor beta chains from one specimen sequenced in a study of cytomegalovirus exposure and HLA in healthy donors. With 60 Vbeta and 13 Jbeta primers, the PCR was carried out. Generated by immunoSEQ multiplex PCR, the TCRdb table keeps only in-frame clones and is missing some. The sample has some 93,000 clones; 70% to 85% are singletons. Sequencing input: PBMCs. Receptors were obtained from a man over 45 in good health and CMV-seronegative.

The CDR3 sequence: CASSDPGEGGKNIQYF. Written as DNA, the CDR3 is TGTGCCAGCAGCGATCCGGGGGAAGGAGGCAAAAACATTCAGTACTTC. This chain joins TRBV13 and TRBJ2-4, with a possible D match to TRBD2 (6 bases). The CDR3 has 16 amino acids. Trimming pared 5 bases from V and 3 bases from J, leaving 17 bases between. The germline CDR1 and CDR2 sequences are PRHDT and FYEKMQ (reference sequence).

The rearrangement links TRBV5-1 to TRBJ2-7; 8 bases are shared with TRBD1. Germline V CDR1 and CDR2: SGHRS, YFSETQ. This CDR3 comprises 14 residues. The trim removed 4 bases at V and 5 bases at J, leaving 8 bases unmatched. In DNA, the CDR3 is TGCGCCAGCAGCCCCGGACAGGGTCAAAACGAGCAGTACTTC. This codes for CASSPGQGQNEQYF.

CDR3 nucleotides: TGTGCCACCAGCAGACAGACAGGGGCCTTTGGGTACACCTTC. This gives the protein CATSRQTGAFGYTF. The rearrangement links TRBV15 to TRBJ1-2, with 8 bases identical to TRBD1. V lost 2 bases to trimming and J lost 11 bases; unmatched junction nucleotides: 10. Germline values: CDR1 LNHNV, CDR2 YYDKDF (reference sequence). This CDR3 is built from 14 residues.

The chain links TRBV10-3 to TRBJ1-2; 7 nucleotides agree with TRBD1. CDR1 and CDR2 (germline): ENHRY, SYGVKD. The CDR3 is 13 amino acids. J was trimmed by 8 bases and V by 5 bases; bases with no gene match: 8. The CDR3 sequence is CAISKDRQGGYTF. The CDR3 DNA reads as TGTGCCATCAGTAAGGACAGGCAGGGAGGCTACACCTTC.

The chain has TRBV28 and TRBJ1-2, with TRBD1 as a possible D gene (5 bases). The V gene lost 2 bases and the J gene lost 4 bases, with 14 bases spanning the gap. The CDR3 loop spans 15 amino acids. CDR1 is MDHEN and CDR2 is SYDVKM in the germline V gene. CDR3 sequence reads: CASSLAREGSYGYTF. Here the CDR3 DNA reads TGTGCCAGCAGTTTAGCTAGGGAGGGGAGCTATGGCTACACCTTC.

The chain uses TRBV28 and TRBJ2-7, with TRBD2 matching over 7 bases. Losses at the gene ends were 8 bases for V and 0 bases for J; bases not matched to a gene: 10. The germline CDR1 and CDR2 sequences are MDHEN and SYDVKM. CDR3 size: 15 residues. Here the CDR3 reads CASRSAGRSSYEQYF. Here the CDR3 DNA reads TGTGCCAGCCGGTCAGCGGGACGCAGCTCCTACGAGCAGTACTTC.

With regard to this clone: This same CDR3 is encoded by further DNA sequences in the sample. The chain is built from TRBV5-1 and TRBJ1-1, with D perhaps matching TRBD1 (5 bases). The CDR3 totals 14 residues. V was shortened by 0 bases and J by 5 bases, with 11 bases between the two germline ends. Germline loops: CDR1 SGHRS, CDR2 YFSETQ. The CDR3 loop is CASSLEGVGTEAFF. The CDR3 nucleotides are TGCGCCAGCAGCTTGGAAGGGGTGGGAACTGAAGCTTTCTTT.

This sequence joins TRBV10-3 and TRBJ2-5; 7 nucleotides agree with TRBD2. The CDR3 is 14 residues long. The V gene end was trimmed by 2 bases and the J gene end by 3 bases; junction bases not matched to a gene: 3. In germline, CDR1 is ENHRY, CDR2 SYGVKD. CDR3 nucleotides: TGTGCCATCAGTGAGCGGCTAGCGGAAGAGACCCAGTACTTC. Translation gives CAISERLAEETQYF.

This sequence joins TRBV19 and TRBJ2-3, with a tentative D call TRBD2 (5 bases). The CDR3 runs to 15 residues. Trimming stripped 0 bases from V and 4 bases from J, with 11 bases between. Germline V CDR1 and CDR2: LNHDA, SQIVND (reference sequence). The DNA for the CDR3 is TGTGCCAGTAGTATAGATCTTGGGAGCGCAGATACGCAGTATTTT. This translates into CASSIDLGSADTQYF. The complete variable domain, with remaining parts taken from reference TRBV19 and TRBJ2-3, reads DGGITQSPKYLFRKEGQNVTLSCEQNLNHDAMYWYRQDPGQGLRLIYYSQIVNDFQKGDIAEGYSVSREKKESFPLTVTSAQKNPTAFYLCASSIDLGSADTQYFGPGTRLTVL.

The chain employs TRBV7-9 and TRBJ1-4, with TRBD1 identical over 8 bases. The V segment lost 4 bases and the J segment 8 bases; nucleotides outside the gene matches: 6. Germline V gene lookup returns CDR1 SEHNR and CDR2 FQNEAQ (reference sequence). This CDR3 is 14 amino acids long. The CDR3 sequence: CASSSQGAGEKLFF. CDR3 DNA sequence: TGTGCCAGCAGCTCCCAGGGGGCAGGGGAAAAACTGTTTTTT.

This sequence joins TRBV28 and TRBJ2-7; TRBD1 agrees at 7 bases. This CDR3 is 14 amino acids long. Unmatched junction bases numbered 13, after V lost 8 bases and J lost 6 bases. Per germline, CDR1 MDHEN and CDR2 SYDVKM. CDR3 sequence reads: CASRGRDSMFEQYF. In nucleotides, the CDR3 is TGTGCCAGCCGGGGCCGGGACAGTATGTTCGAGCAGTACTTC.

This chain connects TRBV7-9 to TRBJ2-3; D not certain. This CDR3 region has 12 residues. Trimming left V 5 bases short and J 4 bases short, with 7 bases between. In germline, CDR1 is SEHNR, CDR2 FQNEAQ (reference sequence). The CDR3 spells CASSVSADTQYF. CDR3 nucleotide sequence: TGTGCCAGCAGCGTCTCAGCAGATACGCAGTATTTT.

V gene TRBV6-1 combines with J gene TRBJ2-5; D ambiguous. Germline CDR1 MNHNS, CDR2 SASEGT. The V end was cut by 3 bases, the J end by 1 base, with 12 bases between. The CDR3 has 15 residues. In DNA form, the CDR3 reads TGTGCCAGCAGTGAGGGCTTTTACAGCCAAGAGACCCAGTACTTC. Encoded protein: CASSEGFYSQETQYF.

This clone turned up a few times. V is TRBV19 and J is TRBJ1-5, with D maybe TRBD1 (6 bases). The CDR3 spans 15 residues. The germline CDR1 and CDR2 sequences are LNHDA and SQIVND (reference sequence). Trimming took off 7 bases at V and 0 bases at J, with 13 bases between the two ends. The CDR3 here is CASTPDRYSNQPQHF. The CDR3 coding sequence is TGTGCCAGTACTCCAGACAGGTATAGCAATCAGCCCCAGCATTTT.

V and J are TRBV7-6 and TRBJ1-1, with D perhaps TRBD1 (5 bases). The CDR3 consists of 15 residues. The V gene lost 5 bases and the J gene lost 4 bases, with 17 bases spanning the gap. The germline V gene has CDR1 SGHVS and CDR2 FNYEAQ. CDR3 coding DNA: TGTGCCAGCAGCCGATTCCAGGGCTTGAGCACTGAAGCTTTCTTT. Encoded protein: CASSRFQGLSTEAFF.

The rearrangement links TRBV7-2 to TRBJ2-7; TRBD2 agrees at 9 bases. The CDR3 totals 15 residues. Per germline, CDR1 SGHTA and CDR2 FQGNSA. V was clipped by 1 base and J by 6 bases; unmatched bases: 7. The chain's CDR3 is CASSLVGLAGSEQYF. CDR3 bases: TGTGCCAGCAGCTTAGTGGGGCTAGCGGGATCCGAGCAGTACTTC.

The V call is TRBV21-1, the J call TRBJ1-5; the table names TRBD1, a call not compared with the DNA. TRBV21-1 is classified as a pseudogene. The CDR3 consists of 17 residues. In DNA, the CDR3 is TGTGCCAGCACCATAAACCTAGGGGGCGCTTGCAATCAGCCCCAGCATTTT. Translation: CASTINLGGACNQPQHF.

The CDR3 loop reads CASSPARSEQFF. For the CDR3, the DNA is TGTGCCAGCTCGCCCGCCCGGTCCGAGCAGTTCTTC. The V gene is TRBV18, the J gene TRBJ2-1; no reliable D call. This CDR3 is 12 amino acids long. With 6 bases removed from V and 10 bases from J, the gap between germline ends came to 13 bases. Germline-derived CDR1 and CDR2 are KGHSH and LQKENI.

This clone was picked up one time. V is TRBV9 and J is TRBJ1-2, with D possibly TRBD1 on 5 matching bases. Trimming stripped 0 bases from V and 5 bases from J, with 14 bases between. The length of the CDR3 is 15 residues. Looked up from germline, CDR1 is SGDLS and CDR2 is YYNGEE. The CDR3 sequence: CASSVEVGSGYGYTF. For the CDR3, the DNA is TGTGCCAGCAGCGTAGAGGTGGGGTCAGGGTATGGCTACACCTTC. The complete variable domain, with remaining parts taken from reference TRBV9 and TRBJ1-2, reads DSGVTQTPKHLITATGQRVTLRCSPRSGDLSVYWYQQSLDQGLQFLIQYYNGEERAKGNILERFSAQQFPDLHSELNLSSLELGDSALYFCASSVEVGSGYGYTFGSGTRLTVV.

The rearrangement joins TRBV12-5 to TRBJ2-3; 10 positions match TRBD2. The CDR3 loop spans 18 amino acids. Trimming removed 5 bases from V and 0 bases from J; junction bases left unmatched: 11. Per germline, CDR1 LGHNT and CDR2 FRNRAP. In DNA form, the CDR3 reads TGTGCTAGTGGTCCTCCTCCGGGACTAGCGAACAGCACAGATACGCAGTATTTT. It is translated as CASGPPPGLANSTDTQYF.

This clone is a singleton in its sample. The J gene is TRBJ2-7, the V gene TRBV1; the table's TRBD2 call for D was not verified on the DNA. TRBV1 is noted as a pseudogene. This CDR3 region has 17 residues. The CDR3 DNA reads TGCACCAGCAGCCTTCCAGACCCCGGGAGGCCCCCCTACGAGCAGTACTTC. Its translation is CTSSLPDPGRPPYEQYF.

This clone appeared a few times. The chain links TRBV28 to TRBJ1-5; D may be TRBD1 (5 bases). The germline CDR1 and CDR2 sequences are MDHEN and SYDVKM. V lost 5 bases, J lost 0 bases, and 14 bases lay in between. CDR3 size: 16 residues. In nucleotides, the CDR3 is TGTGCCAGCAGTGATGACAGCCGTAATAGCAATCAGCCCCAGCATTTT. Its protein product is CASSDDSRNSNQPQHF.

The chain links TRBV28 to TRBJ1-5; D is unresolved. Germline CDR1 reads MDHEN; CDR2 reads SYDVKM. V was cut by 7 bases and J by 0 bases, with 10 bases left in between. This CDR3 region has 14 residues. CDR3 nucleotide sequence: TGTGCCAGCAACTCTAAAAGTAGCAATCAGCCCCAGCATTTT. It specifies CASNSKSSNQPQHF.

The chain joins TRBV5-1 to TRBJ2-2; D is possibly TRBD2 (6 bases). The CDR3 is made up of 16 amino acids. CDR1 is SGHRS, CDR2 YFSETQ, per germline. V dropped 5 bases and J dropped 0 bases, with 14 bases sitting between them. CDR3: CASRRGGGANTGELFF. CDR3 nucleotides: TGCGCCAGCAGGAGGGGTGGCGGGGCGAACACCGGGGAGCTGTTTTTT.

The chain carries TRBV9 and TRBJ2-7; 12 bases are shared with TRBD1. The CDR3 sequence is 18 residues long. Germline lookup yields CDR1 SGDLS and CDR2 YYNGEE. V was clipped by 3 bases and J by 6 bases; unmatched bases: 16. CDR3 sequence reads: CASSAAPGQGAWASEQYF. The CDR3 DNA follows: TGTGCCAGCAGCGCAGCACCGGGACAGGGGGCGTGGGCCTCCGAGCAGTACTTC.

The rearrangement uses TRBV4-1 and TRBJ1-5, with D uncertain. Germline CDR1 and CDR2: MGHRA and YSYEKL. The CDR3 contains 17 residues. Trimming stripped 0 bases from V and 0 bases from J, with 12 bases between. CDR3 residues: CASSQDLSGLSNQPQHF. CDR3 bases: TGCGCCAGCAGCCAAGATTTATCAGGCCTTAGCAATCAGCCCCAGCATTTT.